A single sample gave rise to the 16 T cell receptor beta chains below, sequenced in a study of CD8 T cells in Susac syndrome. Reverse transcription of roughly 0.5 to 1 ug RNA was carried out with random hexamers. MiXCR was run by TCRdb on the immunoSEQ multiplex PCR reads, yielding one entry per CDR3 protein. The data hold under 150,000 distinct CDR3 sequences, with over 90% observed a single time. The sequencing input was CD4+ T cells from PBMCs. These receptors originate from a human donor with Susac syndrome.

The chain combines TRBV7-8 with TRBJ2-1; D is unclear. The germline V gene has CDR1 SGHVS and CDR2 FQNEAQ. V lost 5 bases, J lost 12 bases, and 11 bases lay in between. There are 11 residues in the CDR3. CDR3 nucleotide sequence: TGTGCCAGCAGCCCCCTAGGCGGGCAGTTCTTC. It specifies CASSPLGGQFF. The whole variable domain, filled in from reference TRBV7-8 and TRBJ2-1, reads GAGVSQSPRYKVAKRGQDVALRCDPISGHVSLFWYQQALGQGPEFLTYFQNEAQLDKSGLPSDRFFAERPEGSVSTLKIQRTQQEDSAVYLCASSPLGGQFFGPGTRLTVL.

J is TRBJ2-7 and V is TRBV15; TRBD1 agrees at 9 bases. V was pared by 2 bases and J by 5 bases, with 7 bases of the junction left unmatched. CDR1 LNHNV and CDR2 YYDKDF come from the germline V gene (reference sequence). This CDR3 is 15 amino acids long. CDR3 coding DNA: TGTGCCACCAGCAGAAACCCGACAGGGGGGGACGAGCAGTACTTC. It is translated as CATSRNPTGGDEQYF. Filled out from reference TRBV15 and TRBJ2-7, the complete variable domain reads DAMVIQNPRYQVTQFGKPVTLSCSQTLNHNVMYWYQQKSSQAPKLLFHYYDKDFNNEADTPDNFQSRRPNTSFCFLDIRSPGLGDTAMYLCATSRNPTGGDEQYFGPGTRLTVT.

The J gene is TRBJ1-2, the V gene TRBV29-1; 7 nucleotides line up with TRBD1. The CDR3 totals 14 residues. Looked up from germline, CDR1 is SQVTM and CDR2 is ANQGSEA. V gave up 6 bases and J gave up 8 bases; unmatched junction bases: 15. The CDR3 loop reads CSVATGEGRVGYTF. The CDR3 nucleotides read TGCAGCGTAGCCACAGGGGAAGGGCGTGTAGGCTACACCTTC.

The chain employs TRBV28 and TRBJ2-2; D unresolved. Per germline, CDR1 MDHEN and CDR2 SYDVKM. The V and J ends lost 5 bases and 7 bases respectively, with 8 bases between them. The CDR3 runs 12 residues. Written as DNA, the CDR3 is TGTGCCAGCAGTCTGCTGGTCGGGGAGCTGTTTTTT. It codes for CASSLLVGELFF.

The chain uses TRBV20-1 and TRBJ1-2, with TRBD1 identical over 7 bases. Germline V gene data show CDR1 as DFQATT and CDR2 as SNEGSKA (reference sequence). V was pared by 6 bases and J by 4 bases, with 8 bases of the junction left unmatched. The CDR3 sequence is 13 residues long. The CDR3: CSAPRTGVYGYTF. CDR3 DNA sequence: TGCAGTGCACCGCGGACAGGAGTCTATGGCTACACCTTC.

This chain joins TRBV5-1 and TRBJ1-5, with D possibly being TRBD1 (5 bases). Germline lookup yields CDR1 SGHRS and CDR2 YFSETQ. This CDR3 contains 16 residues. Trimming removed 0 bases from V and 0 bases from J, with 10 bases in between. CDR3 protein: CASSLARDYSNQPQHF. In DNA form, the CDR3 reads TGCGCCAGCAGCTTGGCCAGGGATTATAGCAATCAGCCCCAGCATTTT.

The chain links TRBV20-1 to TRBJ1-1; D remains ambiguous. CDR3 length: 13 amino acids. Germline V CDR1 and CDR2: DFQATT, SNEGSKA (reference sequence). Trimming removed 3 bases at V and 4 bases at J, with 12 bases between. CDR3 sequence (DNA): TGCAGTGCTAGTCCCTGGAAAGTCACTGAAGCTTTCTTT. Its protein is CSASPWKVTEAFF.

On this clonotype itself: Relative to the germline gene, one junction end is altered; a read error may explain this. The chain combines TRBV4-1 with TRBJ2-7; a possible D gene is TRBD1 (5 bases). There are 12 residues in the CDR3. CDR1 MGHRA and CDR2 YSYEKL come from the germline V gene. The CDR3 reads CASSQTAGPPHF. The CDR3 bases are TGCGCCAGCAGCCAGACCGCAGGGCCCCCGCACTTC.

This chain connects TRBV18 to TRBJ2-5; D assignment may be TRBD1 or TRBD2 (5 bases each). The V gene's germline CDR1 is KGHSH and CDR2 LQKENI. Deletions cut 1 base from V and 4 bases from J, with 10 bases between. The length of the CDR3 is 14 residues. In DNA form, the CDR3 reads TGTGCCAGCTCACCACGGTCTGGGGGAGAGACCCAGTACTTC. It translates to CASSPRSGGETQYF.

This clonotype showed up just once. The CDR3 DNA reads as TGTGCCAGCAGCCCTCACCTGACCGGGGAGCTGTTTTTT. It specifies CASSPHLTGELFF. This chain links TRBV7-3 with TRBJ2-2; unclear D gene. There are 13 residues in the CDR3. V lost 5 bases, J lost 5 bases, and 9 bases lay in between. The germline gives CDR1 SGHTA, CDR2 FQGTGA.

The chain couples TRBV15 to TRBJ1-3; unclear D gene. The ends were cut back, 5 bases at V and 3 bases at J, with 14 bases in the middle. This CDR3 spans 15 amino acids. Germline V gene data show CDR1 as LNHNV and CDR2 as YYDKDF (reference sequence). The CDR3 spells CATSQAPGRGNTIYF. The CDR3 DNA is TGTGCCACCAGCCAGGCCCCAGGACGTGGAAACACCATATATTTT.

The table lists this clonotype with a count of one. CDR3 DNA sequence: TGTGCCTGGATTGTGGGGGGCATGAACACTGAAGCTTTCTTT. Its protein product is CAWIVGGMNTEAFF. The V and J genes are TRBV30 and TRBJ1-1, with a tentative D call TRBD1 (6 bases). Germline V gene lookup returns CDR1 GTSNPN and CDR2 SVGIG (reference sequence). The CDR3 has 14 amino acids. The V gene lost 4 bases and the J gene lost 0 bases, with 12 bases spanning the gap.

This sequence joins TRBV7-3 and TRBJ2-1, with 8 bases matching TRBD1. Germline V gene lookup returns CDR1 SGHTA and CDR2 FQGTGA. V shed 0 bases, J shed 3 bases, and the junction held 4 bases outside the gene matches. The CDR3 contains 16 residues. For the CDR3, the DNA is TGTGCCAGCAGCTTAACGTCCGGGACAGGCTACAATGAGCAGTTCTTC. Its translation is CASSLTSGTGYNEQFF. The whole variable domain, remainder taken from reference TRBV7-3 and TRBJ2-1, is GAGVSQTPSNKVTEKGKYVELRCDPISGHTALYWYRQSLGQGPEFLIYFQGTGAADDSGLPNDRFFAVRPEGSVSTLKIQRTERGDSAVYLCASSLTSGTGYNEQFFGPGTRLTVL.

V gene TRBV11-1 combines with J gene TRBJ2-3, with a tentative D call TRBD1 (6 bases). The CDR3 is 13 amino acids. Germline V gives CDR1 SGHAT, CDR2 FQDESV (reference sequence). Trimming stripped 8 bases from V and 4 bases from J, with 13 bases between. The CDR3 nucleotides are TGTGCCAGCGGCAGGGGATTCGCAGATACGCAGTATTTT. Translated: CASGRGFADTQYF. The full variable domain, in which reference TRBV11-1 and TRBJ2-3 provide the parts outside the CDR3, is EAEVAQSPRYKITEKSQAVAFWCDPISGHATLYWYRQILGQGPELLVQFQDESVVDDSQLPKDRFSAERLKGVDSTLKIQPAELGDSAMYLCASGRGFADTQYFGPGTRLTVL.

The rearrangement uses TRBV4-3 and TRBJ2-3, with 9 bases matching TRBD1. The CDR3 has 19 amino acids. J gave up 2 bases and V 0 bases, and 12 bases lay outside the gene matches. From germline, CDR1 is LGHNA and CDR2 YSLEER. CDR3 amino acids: CASSQDLRRTGVNTDTQYF. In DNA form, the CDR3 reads TGCGCCAGCAGCCAAGATCTAAGAAGGACAGGGGTTAACACAGATACGCAGTATTTT.

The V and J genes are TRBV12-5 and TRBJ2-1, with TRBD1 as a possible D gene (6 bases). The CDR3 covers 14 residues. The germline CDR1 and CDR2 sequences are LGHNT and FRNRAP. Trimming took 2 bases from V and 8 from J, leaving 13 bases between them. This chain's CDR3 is CASGLQGSMDEQFF. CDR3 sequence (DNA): TGTGCTAGTGGTTTGCAGGGGTCGATGGATGAGCAGTTCTTC.